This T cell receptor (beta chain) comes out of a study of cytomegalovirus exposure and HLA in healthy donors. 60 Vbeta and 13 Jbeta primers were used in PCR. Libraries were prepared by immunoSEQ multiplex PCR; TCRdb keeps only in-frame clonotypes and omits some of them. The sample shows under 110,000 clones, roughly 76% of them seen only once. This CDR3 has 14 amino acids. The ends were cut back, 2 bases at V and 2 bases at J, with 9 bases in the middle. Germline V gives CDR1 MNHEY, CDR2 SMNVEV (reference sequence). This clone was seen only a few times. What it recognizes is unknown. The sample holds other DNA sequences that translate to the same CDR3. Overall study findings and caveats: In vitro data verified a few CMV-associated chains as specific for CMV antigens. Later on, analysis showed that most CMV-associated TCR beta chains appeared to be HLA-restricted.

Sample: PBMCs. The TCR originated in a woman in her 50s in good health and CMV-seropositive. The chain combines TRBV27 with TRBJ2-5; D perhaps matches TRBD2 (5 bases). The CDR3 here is CASSLLGSQETQYF. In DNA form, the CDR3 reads TGTGCCAGCAGTTTACTGGGGAGTCAAGAGACCCAGTACTTC.